The 14 T cell receptor beta chains in this list originate from one sample, sequenced in a study of blood T cell repertoires in COVID-19. Method: immunoSEQ multiplex PCR; TCRdb's copy keeps in-frame clones and lacks some. Here the sample spans about 110,000 clones, 75% to 95% being singletons. Sequencing was done on a sample of peripheral blood. Receptors were obtained from a woman in her 30s with acute or convalescent COVID-19.

V usage is TRBV7-9 and J usage is TRBJ2-1, with D maybe TRBD1 (6 bases). The CDR3 is 14 residues long. V was clipped by 5 bases and J by 4 bases, with 12 bases between them. Germline V gives CDR1 SEHNR, CDR2 FQNEAQ (reference sequence). Here the CDR3 reads CASSPRDTYNEQFF. CDR3 sequence (DNA): TGTGCCAGCAGCCCCCGGGACACGTACAATGAGCAGTTCTTC.

The V and J genes are TRBV11-3 and TRBJ2-2; D perhaps matches TRBD2 (5 bases). The germline V gene encodes CDR1 SGHNT and CDR2 YENEEA. V was cut by 5 bases and J by 0 bases, with 16 bases left in between. The CDR3 has 17 residues. CDR3 bases: TGTGCCAGCAGCCCACACATGACTAAATCGAACACCGGGGAGCTGTTTTTT. Encoded protein: CASSPHMTKSNTGELFF.

This sequence joins TRBV9 and TRBJ1-3; 8 nucleotides match TRBD1. Germline loops: CDR1 SGDLS, CDR2 YYNGEE. This CDR3 is built from 15 residues. The junction had 6 bases not matched to a gene; V was cut back by 4 bases and J by 3 bases. The CDR3 DNA follows: TGTGCCAGCAGCCCCCAGGGGGCCGGTGGAAACACCATATATTTT. It is translated as CASSPQGAGGNTIYF.

The rearrangement joins TRBV6-1 to TRBJ1-5; D is unclear. The CDR3 covers 16 residues. CDR1 and CDR2 (germline): MNHNS, SASEGT. V was shortened by 2 bases and J by 1 base, with 12 bases between the two germline ends. CDR3 in DNA: TGTGCCAGCAGTGAAAGCGTTACCCTCAGCAATCAGCCCCAGCATTTT. Protein product: CASSESVTLSNQPQHF.

This clone was seen only once. This rearrangement joins TRBV27 to TRBJ1-3; D ambiguous. V was shortened by 3 bases and J by 0 bases, with 6 bases between the two germline ends. This CDR3 has 14 amino acids. Germline CDR1 and CDR2: MNHEY and SMNVEV (reference sequence). The CDR3 sequence: CASSFSDSGNTIYF. Here the CDR3 DNA reads TGTGCCAGCAGTTTCAGTGACTCTGGAAACACCATATATTTT.

This chain links TRBV14 with TRBJ1-1; maybe TRBD1 (5 bases). Germline CDR1 SGHDN, CDR2 FVKESK. The CDR3 is made up of 17 amino acids. V shed 1 base and J shed 0 bases, with 15 bases lying between them. The CDR3 DNA sequence: TGTGCCAGCAGCCAAGGTCATTGGGGCTTAATGAACACTGAAGCTTTCTTT. Amino acids: CASSQGHWGLMNTEAFF.

This chain links TRBV27 with TRBJ2-7, with a weak D call TRBD1 (6 bases). V was cut by 6 bases and J by 1 base, with 13 bases left in between. Germline V CDR1 and CDR2: MNHEY, SMNVEV (reference sequence). This CDR3 contains 14 residues. The CDR3 region is CASRKTTGSYEQYF. The DNA of the CDR3 is TGTGCCAGCAGAAAAACGACAGGTTCCTACGAGCAGTACTTC.

This clone was observed once. J is TRBJ1-1 and V is TRBV7-8; TRBD1 aligns across 7 bases. The germline gives CDR1 SGHVS, CDR2 FQNEAQ. The J segment lost 1 base and the V segment lost 4 bases, leaving 6 bases of the junction unmatched. The CDR3 contains 15 residues. The CDR3 DNA follows: TGTGCCAGCAGCTCGCGGACAGGCGGGAACACTGAAGCTTTCTTT. This encodes CASSSRTGGNTEAFF.

The genes are TRBV28 and TRBJ2-5; TRBD2 matches at 8 bases. J lost 4 bases, V lost 6 bases, and 13 bases had no gene match. Germline V gene lookup returns CDR1 MDHEN and CDR2 SYDVKM. The length of the CDR3 is 16 residues. The CDR3 nucleotides are TGTGCCAGCAGGCCGGCGGGGGGCGGAAGACGAGAGACCCAGTACTTC. Its translation: CASRPAGGGRRETQYF.

The chain combines TRBV11-3 with TRBJ2-4; possibly TRBD2 for D (6 bases). The V gene's germline CDR1 is SGHNT and CDR2 YENEEA. This CDR3 is 14 amino acids long. The V end was cut by 5 bases, the J end by 8 bases, with 16 bases between. The CDR3 loop is CASSPSAGSDIQYF. CDR3 in DNA: TGTGCCAGCAGCCCTTCCGCGGGGTCGGACATTCAGTACTTC. Drawing the rest from reference TRBV11-3 and TRBJ2-4, the complete variable domain is EAGVVQSPRYKIIEKKQPVAFWCNPISGHNTLYWYLQNLGQGPELLIRYENEEAVDDSQLPKDRFSAERLKGVDSTLKIQPAELGDSAVYLCASSPSAGSDIQYFGAGTRLSVL.

This clone has a handful of counts. This sequence joins TRBV7-6 and TRBJ1-4, with no clear D. The ends were cut back, 6 bases at V and 6 bases at J, with 17 bases in the middle. In germline, CDR1 is SGHVS, CDR2 FNYEAQ. The CDR3 totals 15 residues. CDR3 sequence reads: CASRPSRGVYEKLFF. In DNA form, the CDR3 reads TGTGCCAGCAGACCTTCCCGGGGTGTCTATGAAAAACTGTTTTTT.

The rearrangement uses TRBV14 and TRBJ2-3; TRBD1 matches at 7 bases. Unmatched junction bases numbered 11, after V lost 2 bases and J lost 6 bases. The CDR3 spans 16 residues. CDR1 and CDR2 from the germline V gene are SGHDN and FVKESK. The CDR3 is CASSQTQGIGADTQYF. Here the CDR3 DNA reads TGTGCCAGCAGCCAAACACAGGGGATCGGGGCTGATACGCAGTATTTT.

V gene TRBV29-1 combines with J gene TRBJ2-3, with TRBD2 matching over 8 bases. The junction had 7 bases not matched to a gene; V was cut back by 0 bases and J by 8 bases. Germline lookup yields CDR1 SQVTM and CDR2 ANQGSEA. The CDR3 consists of 14 residues. In nucleotides, the CDR3 is TGCAGCGTTGAAGATCTCAGCGGGGGCTCTACGCAGTATTTT. Translating it yields CSVEDLSGGSTQYF.

This chain uses TRBV18 with TRBJ2-7, with TRBD2 matching 7 bases. Germline V lookup: CDR1 KGHSH, CDR2 LQKENI. The V and J ends lost 3 bases and 3 bases, in that order; junction bases with no gene match: 2. The CDR3 contains 13 residues. CDR3 region: CASSPRDYYEQYF. CDR3 nucleotides: TGTGCCAGCTCACCCCGGGACTACTACGAGCAGTACTTC.